The T cell receptor (beta chain) under discussion was sequenced for a study of regulatory T cells in long-lasting Graves disease. Turning to the study itself: Over 5 years of antithyroid drugs plus positive TSH receptor antibodies defined persistent Graves' disease.

CDR3 length: 13 amino acids. Germline lookup yields CDR1 MNHNS and CDR2 SASEGT. V lost 8 bases and J lost 3, with 14 bases in between. This clonotype was detected a few times. Its cognate antigen is unknown. Study results and caveats: Accuracy might have suffered from few samples. Graves' patients with persistent disease showed TCR diversity lower than patients newly diagnosed.

This sample's time point: persistent/refractory GD, antithyroid drugs over 5 years with positive TRAb. TCR sequences were obtained from RNA taken from PBMCs. Collection of peripheral blood (roughly 9 milliliters) was done using EDTA tubes. Arm-PCR of CDR3 regions and iRepertoire HTBI primers were used to build TCR beta libraries. MiXCR was run by TCRdb on the multiplex PCR reads, yielding one entry per CDR3 protein. The sample has around 400,000 distinct CDR3 sequences; around a fifth are singletons. The chain recombines TRBV6-1 with TRBJ2-7; D remains ambiguous. Source: peripheral blood mononuclear cells (PBMCs), taken when the disease was refractory, from a patient treated with antithyroid drugs. The receptor was isolated from a female donor with Graves disease. For the CDR3, the DNA is TGTGCCAGCGCAAAACCACTAATCTACGAGCAGTACTTC. Amino acids: CASAKPLIYEQYF.